One sample yielded the 27 T cell receptor beta chains listed below, sequenced in a study of regulatory T cells in long-lasting Graves disease. Arm-PCR of CDR3 regions and iRepertoire HTBI primers were the basis on which TCR beta libraries were built. TCRdb redid the calling of the multiplex PCR reads with MiXCR, one entry per CDR3 protein. The profile covers 600,000 to 800,000 distinct CDR3 sequences, with around 30% appearing a single time and under 50% taken by the ten largest. Time point specified: persistent/refractory GD, antithyroid drugs over 5 years with positive TRAb. From PBMCs, RNA was extracted and then used to make the TCR library. The source was peripheral blood mononuclear cells (PBMCs), collected when the disease was refractory, from a patient treated with antithyroid drugs. The receptors originated from a female donor with Graves disease.

The chain recombines TRBV20-1 with TRBJ2-5; 7 bases map to TRBD2. The germline gives CDR1 DFQATT, CDR2 SNEGSKA (reference sequence). The CDR3 consists of 14 residues. Trimming took 3 bases from V and 5 from J; bases not matched to a gene: 9. The CDR3 region is CSARMGGSGETQYF. Written as DNA, the CDR3 is TGCAGTGCTAGGATGGGCGGGAGCGGCGAGACCCAGTACTTC.

The chain carries TRBV3-1 and TRBJ2-1, with 9 positions matching TRBD2. The CDR3 runs to 16 residues. Germline V lookup: CDR1 LGHDT, CDR2 YNNKEL (reference sequence). With 2 bases clipped from V and 1 base from J, the junction kept 3 bases outside the gene matches. CDR3 residues: CASSQPLAGSYNEQFF. CDR3 in DNA: TGTGCCAGCAGCCAACCACTAGCGGGTTCCTACAATGAGCAGTTCTTC.

This clonotype was observed a few times. The chain is built from TRBV5-1 and TRBJ1-1, with TRBD1 as a possible D gene (6 bases). Per germline, CDR1 SGHRS and CDR2 YFSETQ. The CDR3 runs 14 residues. Trimming took 3 bases from V and 1 from J, leaving 10 bases between them. CDR3 sequence: CASSSGDKNTEAFF. For the CDR3, the DNA is TGCGCCAGCAGCTCGGGGGACAAGAACACTGAAGCTTTCTTT.

The chain joins TRBV25-1 to TRBJ1-2; no firm D call. CDR3 size: 13 residues. Germline V CDR1 and CDR2: MGHDK, SYGVNS. V shed 4 bases and J shed 3 bases, with 9 bases lying between them. The CDR3 sequence is CASSVTEDYGYTF. Here the CDR3 DNA reads TGTGCCAGCAGTGTAACAGAGGACTATGGCTACACCTTC.

V is TRBV7-9 and J is TRBJ2-3; tentative D call: TRBD2 (5 bases). The CDR3 loop spans 15 amino acids. V was shortened by 1 base and J by 9 bases, with 17 bases between the two germline ends. Looked up from germline, CDR1 is SEHNR and CDR2 is FQNEAQ (reference sequence). CDR3 in DNA: TGTGCCAGCAGCTTAGAAAAGCGGTTTTTGGCAACGCAGTATTTT. Its translation is CASSLEKRFLATQYF. The entire variable domain, with the rest obtained from reference TRBV7-9 and TRBJ2-3, is as follows: DTGVSQNPRHKITKRGQNVTFRCDPISEHNRLYWYRQTLGQGPEFLTYFQNEAQLEKSRLLSDRFSAERPKGSFSTLEIQRTEQGDSAMYLCASSLEKRFLATQYFGPGTRLTVL.

The chain carries TRBV3-1 and TRBJ1-5, with D possibly being TRBD1 (6 bases). Germline V gene sequence: CDR1 LGHDT, CDR2 YNNKEL (reference sequence). The CDR3 spans 13 residues. The germline V and J ends were trimmed by 1 base and 9 bases, with 10 bases remaining between them. In DNA form, the CDR3 reads TGTGCCAGCAGCCAAGGACAGGCGGGGCCCCAGCATTTT. This gives the protein CASSQGQAGPQHF.

There are many counts of this clonotype. V is TRBV12-3 or TRBV12-4 and J is TRBJ1-1; maybe TRBD1 (5 bases). Trimming removed 2 bases from V and 1 base from J, with 11 bases in between. This CDR3 region has 15 residues. The CDR3 DNA reads TGTGCCAGCAGTTTAACTGTGACAGCGAACACTGAAGCTTTCTTT. Encoded protein: CASSLTVTANTEAFF.

This clonotype was observed a few times. The chain couples TRBV28 to TRBJ2-2; TRBD1 agrees at 10 bases. The length of the CDR3 is 15 residues. Germline values: CDR1 MDHEN, CDR2 SYDVKM. J lost 7 bases, V lost 5 bases, and 7 bases had no gene match. CDR3 DNA sequence: TGTGCCAGCAGTGAGACAGGGGGCAATTTCGGGGAGCTGTTTTTT. It translates to CASSETGGNFGELFF.

The rearrangement links TRBV20-1 to TRBJ2-3; 10 positions match TRBD2. Germline CDR1 is DFQATT and CDR2 is SNEGSKA (reference sequence). The J segment lost 6 bases and the V segment lost 3 bases, leaving 0 bases of the junction unmatched. CDR3 length: 12 amino acids. The CDR3 loop is CSASSGRDTQYF. The CDR3 bases are TGCAGTGCTAGTAGCGGGAGGGATACGCAGTATTTT.

This clonotype has more than one count but fewer than ten. This sequence joins TRBV28 and TRBJ1-1, with D unresolved. V dropped 5 bases and J dropped 4 bases, with 14 bases sitting between them. CDR3 length: 14 residues. Germline CDR1 MDHEN, CDR2 SYDVKM. The CDR3: CASSAHSGGTEAFF. The CDR3 DNA reads as TGTGCCAGCAGTGCCCACTCGGGAGGCACTGAAGCTTTCTTT.

There are many counts of this clonotype. The chain joins TRBV7-8 to TRBJ1-1; tentatively, D is TRBD1 (5 bases). The CDR3 has 14 amino acids. Germline-derived CDR1 and CDR2 are SGHVS and FQNEAQ. Trimming shortened V by 3 bases and J by 1 base, and 9 bases separated the two germline ends. The CDR3 DNA reads TGTGCCAGCAGCTTCGACAGCCCGAACACTGAAGCTTTCTTT. This encodes CASSFDSPNTEAFF.

V is TRBV5-1 and J is TRBJ2-2; TRBD2 is a possible D gene (6 bases). Germline values: CDR1 SGHRS, CDR2 YFSETQ. This CDR3 spans 16 amino acids. V was trimmed by 0 bases and J by 2 bases, leaving 11 bases between them. The CDR3 bases are TGCGCCAGCAGCTTGGCTAGTAGCGGAAACACCGGGGAGCTGTTTTTT. Its protein is CASSLASSGNTGELFF.

This clonotype appeared a few times. The CDR3 nucleotides are TGTGCCAGCAGCCACCGACGAAGACCTAGTGAGCAGTACTTC. Translating it yields CASSHRRRPSEQYF. The chain employs TRBV7-2 and TRBJ2-7; no reliable D call. V lost 5 bases and J 7 bases, leaving 18 bases between the germline ends. Germline V gene lookup returns CDR1 SGHTA and CDR2 FQGNSA. The CDR3 length is 14 residues.

This chain connects TRBV28 to TRBJ1-4, with 8 bases aligning to TRBD1. There are 15 residues in the CDR3. V gave up 6 bases and J gave up 4 bases; unmatched junction bases: 7. CDR1 and CDR2 from the germline V gene are MDHEN and SYDVKM. The CDR3 here is CASSFPDRGNEKLFF. CDR3 coding DNA: TGTGCCAGCAGCTTCCCCGACAGGGGTAATGAAAAACTGTTTTTT.

The genes are TRBV5-4 and TRBJ2-7; no clear D. CDR3 length: 15 amino acids. V was cut by 0 bases and J by 0 bases, with 10 bases left in between. CDR1 is SGHNT and CDR2 is YYREEE in the germline V gene (reference sequence). The CDR3 protein is CASSLGHASSYEQYF. DNA of the CDR3: TGTGCCAGCAGCTTGGGTCACGCCAGCTCCTACGAGCAGTACTTC.

There are a few counts of this clonotype. V is TRBV29-1 and J is TRBJ1-2; 10 bases agree with TRBD1. This CDR3 has 11 amino acids. V was pared by 7 bases and J by 8 bases, with 4 bases of the junction left unmatched. Germline CDR1 and CDR2: SQVTM and ANQGSEA. The chain's CDR3 is CSGGTGEGYTF. CDR3 sequence (DNA): TGCAGCGGCGGGACAGGGGAAGGCTACACCTTC. Supplemented by reference TRBV29-1 and TRBJ1-2, the full variable domain reads SAVISQKPSRDICQRGTSLTIQCQVDSQVTMMFWYRQQPGQSLTLIATANQGSEATYESGFVIDKFPISRPNLTFSTLTVSNMSPEDSSIYLCSGGTGEGYTFGSGTRLTVV.

This clonotype came up a few times. This rearrangement joins TRBV12-3 or TRBV12-4 to TRBJ2-7; no clear D gene. Trimming removed 3 bases from V and 0 bases from J, with 6 bases in between. The CDR3 is made up of 13 amino acids. The CDR3 sequence: CASSFATSYEQYF. CDR3 DNA sequence: TGTGCCAGCAGTTTCGCGACCTCCTACGAGCAGTACTTC.

This clonotype was picked up many times. The chain recombines TRBV28 with TRBJ1-1; D is possibly TRBD1 (5 bases). Trimming removed 6 bases at V and 0 bases at J, with 14 bases between. The CDR3 spans 15 residues. Germline V gene sequence: CDR1 MDHEN, CDR2 SYDVKM. CDR3 loop: CASRNAGVMNTEAFF. CDR3 sequence (DNA): TGTGCCAGCAGAAATGCGGGGGTAATGAACACTGAAGCTTTCTTT. Complete variable domain (other parts from reference TRBV28 and TRBJ1-1): DVKVTQSSRYLVKRTGEKVFLECVQDMDHENMFWYRQDPGLGLRLIYFSYDVKMKEKGDIPEGYSVSREKKERFSLILESASTNQTSMYLCASRNAGVMNTEAFFGQGTRLTVV.

The genes are TRBV5-1 and TRBJ1-2, with TRBD1 matching over 11 bases. This CDR3 is built from 15 residues. The V gene's germline CDR1 is SGHRS and CDR2 YFSETQ. Losses at the gene ends were 1 base for V and 8 bases for J; bases not matched to a gene: 7. The CDR3 nucleotides read TGCGCCAGCAGCTTGAGCGGACAGGGGGCAGAAGGCTACACCTTC. It yields the protein CASSLSGQGAEGYTF.

This clonotype was seen ten or more times. This rearrangement joins TRBV12-3 or TRBV12-4 to TRBJ1-2; 7 nucleotides line up with TRBD1. V trimming: 6 bases; J trimming: 8 bases; junction bases outside the gene matches: 9. CDR3 length: 13 residues. CDR3 amino acids: CASSPRGVYGYTF. The CDR3 DNA sequence: TGTGCCAGCAGCCCCAGGGGGGTGTACGGCTACACCTTC.

This clonotype was seen a few times. J is TRBJ2-1 and V is TRBV9, with 10 positions matching TRBD2. Germline V gives CDR1 SGDLS, CDR2 YYNGEE. Germline trimming cut 0 bases from V and 8 bases from J; bases unmatched to any gene: 5. This CDR3 spans 15 amino acids. The CDR3 DNA follows: TGTGCCAGCAGCGTAGGAAGCGGGAGGGGTTATGAGCAGTTCTTC. The encoded protein is CASSVGSGRGYEQFF.

The rearrangement uses TRBV5-1 and TRBJ1-2; 7 bases are shared with TRBD1. The V segment lost 0 bases and the J segment 4 bases; nucleotides outside the gene matches: 12. This CDR3 region has 17 residues. CDR1 and CDR2 from the germline V gene are SGHRS and YFSETQ. CDR3 sequence (DNA): TGCGCCAGCAGCTTGGAAGGGGGCGTACAGCTTTCCTATGGCTACACCTTC. Its translation is CASSLEGGVQLSYGYTF.

Comments on this clonotype: At one of its ends the junction is not consistent with the germline gene, which may arise from a read error. The CDR3 reads CASSFQGRATEAFF. The CDR3 nucleotides are TGTGCCAGTAGCTTCCAAGGGCGGGCCACTGAAGCTTTCTTT. V is TRBV5-6 and J is TRBJ1-1, with no clear D. There are 14 residues in the CDR3. Germline lookup yields CDR1 SGHDT and CDR2 YYEEEE.

This clonotype was found once. The chain employs TRBV6-2 or TRBV6-3 and TRBJ2-2; D gene unclear. The length of the CDR3 is 12 residues. V dropped 2 bases and J dropped 6 bases, with 4 bases sitting between them. Germline values: CDR1 MNHEY, CDR2 SVGEGT. The CDR3 is CASSYAAGELFF. The CDR3 DNA reads as TGTGCCAGCAGTTACGCGGCCGGGGAGCTGTTTTTT.

In its sample, this clonotype was seen many times. The V and J genes are TRBV7-2 and TRBJ2-5, with D possibly being TRBD1 (5 bases). Germline V gives CDR1 SGHTA, CDR2 FQGNSA. The CDR3 is 15 amino acids. Trimming left V 1 base short and J 1 base short, with 10 bases between. CDR3 residues: CASSLVQGVQETQYF. CDR3 sequence (DNA): TGTGCCAGCAGCTTAGTCCAGGGCGTCCAAGAGACCCAGTACTTC.

CDR3: CASSSRDRASYEQYF. The CDR3 bases are TGTGCCAGCAGCTCCCGGGACAGGGCTTCCTACGAGCAGTACTTC. This chain links TRBV7-9 with TRBJ2-7, with 9 bases aligning to TRBD1. In germline, CDR1 is SEHNR, CDR2 FQNEAQ (reference sequence). CDR3 size: 15 residues. Trimming at V came to 4 bases and at J to 1 base, leaving 5 bases not matched to a gene.

The gene calls are TRBV6-2 or TRBV6-3 and TRBJ1-4; D is undetermined. The CDR3 totals 17 residues. Germline CDR1 is MNHEY and CDR2 is SVGEGT. Between the trimmed V and J ends, which lost 0 bases and 2 bases, there was a span of 13 bases. The CDR3 nucleotides are TGTGCCAGCAGTTACTCCCCATTTAGAGGGACTAATGAAAAACTGTTTTTT. This sequence encodes CASSYSPFRGTNEKLFF.